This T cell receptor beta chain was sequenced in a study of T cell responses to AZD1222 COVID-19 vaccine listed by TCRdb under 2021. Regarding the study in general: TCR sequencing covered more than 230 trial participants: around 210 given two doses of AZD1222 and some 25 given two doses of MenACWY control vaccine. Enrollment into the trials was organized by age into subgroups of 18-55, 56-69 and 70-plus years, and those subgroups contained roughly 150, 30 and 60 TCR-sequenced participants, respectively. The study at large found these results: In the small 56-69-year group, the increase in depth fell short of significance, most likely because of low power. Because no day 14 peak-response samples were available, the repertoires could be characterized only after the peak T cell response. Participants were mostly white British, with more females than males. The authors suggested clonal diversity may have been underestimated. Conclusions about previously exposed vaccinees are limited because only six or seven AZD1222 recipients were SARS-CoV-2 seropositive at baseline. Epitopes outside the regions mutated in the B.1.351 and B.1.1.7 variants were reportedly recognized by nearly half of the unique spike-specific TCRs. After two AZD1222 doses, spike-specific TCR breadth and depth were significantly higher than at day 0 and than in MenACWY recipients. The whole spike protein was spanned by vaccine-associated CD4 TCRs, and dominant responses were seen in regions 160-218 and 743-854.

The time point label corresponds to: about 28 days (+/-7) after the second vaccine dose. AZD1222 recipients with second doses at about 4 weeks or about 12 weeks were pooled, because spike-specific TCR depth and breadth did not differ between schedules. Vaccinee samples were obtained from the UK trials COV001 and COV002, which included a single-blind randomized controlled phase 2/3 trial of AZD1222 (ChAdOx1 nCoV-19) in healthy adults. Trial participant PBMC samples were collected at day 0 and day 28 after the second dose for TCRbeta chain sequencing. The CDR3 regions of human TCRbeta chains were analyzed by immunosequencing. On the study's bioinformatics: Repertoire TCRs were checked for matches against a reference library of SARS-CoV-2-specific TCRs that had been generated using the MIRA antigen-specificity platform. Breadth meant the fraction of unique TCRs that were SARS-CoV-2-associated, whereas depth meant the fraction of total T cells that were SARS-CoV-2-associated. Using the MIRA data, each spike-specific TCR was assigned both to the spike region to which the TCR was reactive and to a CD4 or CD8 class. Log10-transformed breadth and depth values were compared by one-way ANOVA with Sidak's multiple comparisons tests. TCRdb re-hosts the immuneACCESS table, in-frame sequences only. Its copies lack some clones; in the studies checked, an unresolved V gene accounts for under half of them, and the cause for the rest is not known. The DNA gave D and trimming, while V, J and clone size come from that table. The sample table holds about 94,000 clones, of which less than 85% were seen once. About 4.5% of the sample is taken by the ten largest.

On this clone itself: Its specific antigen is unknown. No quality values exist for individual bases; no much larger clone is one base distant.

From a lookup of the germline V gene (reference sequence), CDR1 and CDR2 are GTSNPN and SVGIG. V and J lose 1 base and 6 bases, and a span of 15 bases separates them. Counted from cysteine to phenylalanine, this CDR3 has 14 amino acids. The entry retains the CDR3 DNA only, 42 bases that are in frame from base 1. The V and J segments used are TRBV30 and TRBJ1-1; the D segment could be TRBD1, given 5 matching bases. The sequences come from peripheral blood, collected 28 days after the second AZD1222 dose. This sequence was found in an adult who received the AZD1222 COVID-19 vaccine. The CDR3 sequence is CAWSDGGRGAEAFF. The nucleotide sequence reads TGTGCCTGGAGTGACGGTGGACGAGGGGCTGAAGCTTTCTTT.